This entry describes one TCR beta chain. From the 5' RACE reads, TCRdb called clonotypes with MiXCR, one entry per CDR3 protein. The sample includes 95,000 to 100,000 distinct CDR3 sequences, roughly a sixth seen only once; the top ten take about 6.2%. Per the germline V gene, CDR1 is DFQATT and CDR2 is SNEGSKA (reference sequence). The trim removed 0 bases at V and 10 bases at J, leaving 3 bases unmatched. The CDR3 length is 13 residues. The entry originates in a study of T cells of healthy individuals. The chain has TRBV20-1 and TRBJ1-4; 9 nucleotides line up with TRBD1. This receptor was obtained from a human donor in good health. The CDR3 nucleotides read TGCAGTGCTAGAGAGGGGACAGGGCCAAAACTGTTTTTT. Translation: CSAREGTGPKLFF.